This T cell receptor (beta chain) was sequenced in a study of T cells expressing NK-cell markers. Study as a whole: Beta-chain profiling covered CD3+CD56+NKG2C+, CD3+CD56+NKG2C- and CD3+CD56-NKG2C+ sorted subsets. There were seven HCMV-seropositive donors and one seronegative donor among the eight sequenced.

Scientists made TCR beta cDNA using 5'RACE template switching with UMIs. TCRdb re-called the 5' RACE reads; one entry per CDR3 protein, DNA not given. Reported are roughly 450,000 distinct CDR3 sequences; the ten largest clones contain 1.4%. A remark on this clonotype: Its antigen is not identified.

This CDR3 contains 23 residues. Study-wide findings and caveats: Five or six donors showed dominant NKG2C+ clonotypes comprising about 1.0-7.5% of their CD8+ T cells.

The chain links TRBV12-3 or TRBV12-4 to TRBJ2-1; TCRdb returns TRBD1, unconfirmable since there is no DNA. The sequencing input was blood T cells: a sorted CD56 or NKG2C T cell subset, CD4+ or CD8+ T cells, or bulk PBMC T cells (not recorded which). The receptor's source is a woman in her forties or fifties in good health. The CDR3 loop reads CASSSRDSYRPTAGVATYNEQFF.